This T cell receptor beta chain was retrieved from a study of OX40 agonist ivuxolimab in advanced cancers. Overall study findings and caveats: CD4+ and CD8+ T cells in blood underwent clonal expansion by week 6 at 0.1 to 3.0 mg/kg. The specificity for antigen of the expanded peripheral T cells was not determined.

Germline values: CDR1 GTSNPN, CDR2 SVGIG (reference sequence). The CDR3 runs to 13 residues. Germline trimming cut 3 bases from V and 4 bases from J; bases unmatched to any gene: 3. The assay was immunoSEQ multiplex PCR, and TCRdb's table has in-frame clones only and misses some. The sample shows tens of thousands of clones, about 90% of them seen only once. In regard to this clone: The antigen is undetermined.

Here the sequenced sample was CD4+ or CD8+ T cells sorted from blood, taken in a trial of the OX40 agonist ivuxolimab. The chain links TRBV30 to TRBJ1-1; 9 bases are a match to TRBD1. The TCR comes from an adult with an advanced solid tumor such as melanoma, head and neck, liver or kidney cancer. CDR3 amino acids: CAWRDRGITEAFF. The CDR3, as DNA: TGTGCCTGGAGGGACAGGGGAATCACTGAAGCTTTCTTT.